The rows below give T cell receptor beta chains drawn from one sample of a study of T-cell reconstitution after alpha-beta-depleted transplantation in children. TCRdb ran MiXCR on the PCR reads and lists one entry per CDR3 protein. The sample carries some 640,000 distinct CDR3 sequences, around a sixth recorded once. Sample: PBMCs from the stem cell graft donor, taken from the stem cell graft. The receptors stem from a human donor who donated a stem cell graft to a child with acute myeloid leukemia. CDR3s leave out the opening cysteine and the closing phenylalanine or tryptophan. Fields, in order: J gene, V gene, CDR3 protein.

J: TRBJ2-6
V: TRBV12-3/TRBV12-4
CDR3: ASSLWGAGANVLT

J: TRBJ2-3
V: TRBV20-1
CDR3: SARSSGDTQY

J: TRBJ2-2
V: TRBV4-2
CDR3: ASSPFPRGYDGELF

J: TRBJ1-6
V: TRBV11-2
CDR3: ASSLEQFNSPLH

J: TRBJ1-2
V: TRBV4-1
CDR3: ASSQGSVANYGYT

J: TRBJ2-1
V: TRBV7-2
CDR3: ASSSDTGGTGHNEQF

J: TRBJ2-1
V: TRBV6-4
CDR3: ASSVTNVGRNEQF

J: TRBJ2-1
V: TRBV29-1
CDR3: SVFHRGEQF

J: TRBJ1-2
V: TRBV5-6
CDR3: ASSLPLSNYGYT

J: TRBJ2-3
V: TRBV28
CDR3: ASSPRAGYEDTQY

J: TRBJ1-1
V: TRBV21-1
CDR3: ATPIRNDRGTEAF

J: TRBJ1-1
V: TRBV7-9
CDR3: ASRAGRDTEAF

J: TRBJ1-2
V: TRBV6-5
CDR3: ASSYGQGGGYT

J: TRBJ1-1
V: TRBV2
CDR3: ASREGAGNTEAF

J: TRBJ1-3
V: TRBV5-1
CDR3: ASSFSSGNTIY

J: TRBJ1-4
V: TRBV7-2
CDR3: ASSLMSYATNEKLF

J: TRBJ1-1
V: TRBV29-1
CDR3: SVDPWTFSPDFNTEAF

J: TRBJ1-2
V: TRBV6-5
CDR3: ASSYWGYYGYT

J: TRBJ2-2
V: TRBV25-1
CDR3: ASSQRRVTTGELF

J: TRBJ2-4
V: TRBV20-1
CDR3: SARLRQNIQY

J: TRBJ1-5
V: TRBV10-3
CDR3: ATRTGGWNQPQH

J: TRBJ2-2
V: TRBV11-1
CDR3: ASSLAGMTGMVTGELF

J: TRBJ1-1
V: TRBV7-2
CDR3: ASSSWGTQAF

J: TRBJ2-7
V: TRBV29-1
CDR3: SVGGILAVEQY

J: TRBJ2-3
V: TRBV6-2/TRBV6-3
CDR3: ASRRAVSTDTQY

J: TRBJ2-5
V: TRBV7-2
CDR3: ASSKLGLAGGETQY

J: TRBJ2-2
V: TRBV4-2
CDR3: ASSQDGNREAGELF

J: TRBJ2-3
V: TRBV5-6
CDR3: ASSVSGGLADTQY

J: TRBJ1-5
V: TRBV5-1
CDR3: ASSEGGEANQPQH

J: TRBJ2-7
V: TRBV25-1
CDR3: ASSDRGGKIFDEQY

J: TRBJ1-4
V: TRBV7-2
CDR3: ASSFSPTTNEKLF

J: TRBJ1-2
V: TRBV10-2
CDR3: ASTLSGQLYGYT

J: TRBJ1-1
V: TRBV7-9
CDR3: ASRVSGAVEAF

J: TRBJ1-1
V: TRBV10-3
CDR3: AISESGWEQGTEAF

J: TRBJ1-5
V: TRBV7-8
CDR3: ASSSTGHSNQPQH

J: TRBJ2-2
V: TRBV29-1
CDR3: SARTVANTGELF

J: TRBJ1-4
V: TRBV27
CDR3: ASRGEKLF

J: TRBJ2-2
V: TRBV20-1
CDR3: CARAFGTGDEAGELF

J: TRBJ2-2
V: TRBV20-1
CDR3: SALYRAPNTGELF

J: TRBJ2-3
V: TRBV18
CDR3: ASSPWDTSSTDTQY

J: TRBJ2-1
V: TRBV4-3
CDR3: ASSQEASGGPSSYNEQF

J: TRBJ2-7
V: TRBV20-1
CDR3: SARAGSLWRDTDSYEQY

J: TRBJ2-5
V: TRBV20-1
CDR3: SAREDSRRTQY

J: TRBJ1-1
V: TRBV5-1
CDR3: ASSLGQEVAEAF

J: TRBJ1-3
V: TRBV5-5
CDR3: ASSFGLPSSGNTIY

J: TRBJ1-1
V: TRBV11-2
CDR3: ASFVTGTGNTEAF

J: TRBJ1-2
V: TRBV7-2
CDR3: ASSSRTGGIYGYT